These 6 T cell receptor beta chains share one sample of origin, sequenced in a study of CXCR3-negative and CXCR3-positive naive CD8 T cells. It was by 5' RACE with UMI labels that the TRB cDNA libraries were prepared. No DNA is given; TCRdb re-called the 5' RACE reads and lists each CDR3 protein once. The sample data list roughly 24,000 distinct CDR3 sequences. The sequenced sample consisted of memory CD8+ T cells from blood. The receptors derive from a human donor in good health. Some clones in this sample may be carry-over from other donors' samples.

V gene TRBV6-6 combines with J gene TRBJ2-3; the TCRdb call, TRBD1, lacks DNA for checking. CDR1 is MNHNY and CDR2 is SVGAGI in the germline V gene (reference sequence). The CDR3 has 18 amino acids. The CDR3 reads CASSYSIRETPDTDTQYF.

The J gene is TRBJ2-1, the V gene TRBV6-5. Looked up from germline, CDR1 is MNHEY and CDR2 is SVGAGI. The CDR3 consists of 13 residues. This chain's CDR3 is CASSYSLGNEQFF.

The rearrangement links TRBV7-9 to TRBJ1-5. The germline V gene has CDR1 SEHNR and CDR2 FQNEAQ (reference sequence). The CDR3 length is 14 residues. The CDR3 here is CASSLVARDQPQHF.

The chain has TRBV29-1 and TRBJ2-2; checking the TCRdb D call of TRBD1 is not possible without DNA. This CDR3 region has 14 residues. Germline V gene sequence: CDR1 SQVTM, CDR2 ANQGSEA. CDR3 sequence: CSVAGPVNTGELFF.

This clonotype shows up as medium-sized by frequency. The rearrangement joins TRBV4-2 to TRBJ2-3; TCRdb outputs TRBD1, but without DNA this stays unchecked. From germline, CDR1 is LGHNA and CDR2 YNFKEQ. This CDR3 spans 15 amino acids. The CDR3 sequence: CASSQSRDGPDTQYF.

J is TRBJ2-7 and V is TRBV29-1; TCRdb selects TRBD1, and the lack of DNA leaves this call unchecked. Germline lookup yields CDR1 SQVTM and CDR2 ANQGSEA. This CDR3 has 16 amino acids. The CDR3 loop reads CSAAGMDRTDSYEQYF.